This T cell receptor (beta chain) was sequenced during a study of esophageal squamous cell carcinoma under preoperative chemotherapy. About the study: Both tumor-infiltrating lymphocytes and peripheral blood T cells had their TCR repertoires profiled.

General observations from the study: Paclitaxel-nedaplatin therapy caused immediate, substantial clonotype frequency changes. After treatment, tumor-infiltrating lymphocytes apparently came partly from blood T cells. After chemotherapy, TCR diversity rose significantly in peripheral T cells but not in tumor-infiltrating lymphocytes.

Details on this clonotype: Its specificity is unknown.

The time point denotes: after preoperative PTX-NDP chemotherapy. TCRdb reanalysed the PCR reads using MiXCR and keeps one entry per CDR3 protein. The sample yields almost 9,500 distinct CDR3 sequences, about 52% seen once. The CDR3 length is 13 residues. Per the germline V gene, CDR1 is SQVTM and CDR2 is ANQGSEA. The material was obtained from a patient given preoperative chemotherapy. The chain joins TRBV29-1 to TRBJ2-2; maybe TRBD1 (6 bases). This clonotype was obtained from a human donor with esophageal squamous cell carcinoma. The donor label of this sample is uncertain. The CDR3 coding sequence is TGCAGTCATTCAGGGGAGATCACCGGGGAGCTGTTTTTT. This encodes CSHSGEITGELFF.